The table lists the clone carrying this T cell receptor beta chain with a few counts. Antigen: not known. This sample stems from a study of T cells after yellow fever vaccination. Findings of the study overall: One caveat is that FACS-sorted repertoires could contain abundant clonotypes contaminating from the bulk population. Most primary-vaccination clones recurred post-booster (roughly 96% CD4, more than 85% CD8). Though it reached lower strength, the secondary response hit its peak faster, day 5 versus 15.

Trimming stripped 6 bases from V and 7 bases from J, with 10 bases between. The CDR3 runs to 11 residues. The germline V gene encodes CDR1 MNHEY and CDR2 SVGEGT. It was through 5'RACE template switching that TCR cDNA was made, with a universal primer site and UMIs added. MiXCR was run by TCRdb on the 5' RACE reads, yielding one entry per CDR3 protein. The sample holds 550,000 to 750,000 distinct CDR3 sequences, 13% seen once. This receptor was identified in a young man who received the YFV17D yellow fever vaccine. The sequencing used PBMCs, collected on the day of the yellow fever booster vaccination. The J gene is TRBJ2-7, the V gene TRBV6-2 or TRBV6-3, with D possibly TRBD1 on 6 matching bases. The CDR3 is CASRLQGEQYF. CDR3 nucleotides: TGTGCCAGCAGATTACAGGGAGAGCAGTACTTC.